These 26 T cell receptor beta chains came from one sample sequenced in a study of T cell repertoires in aging, cancer and after chemotherapy. Amplification of TCR beta used genomic DNA extracted from peripheral blood. TRB rearrangements spanning V, D and J were amplified using mixed TRB-A/B primers. One entry per CDR3 protein, called by TCRdb with MiXCR from the multiplex PCR reads. This sample yields fewer than 2,500 distinct CDR3 sequences, of which 15% to 25% are seen a single time; roughly a quarter belongs to the top ten. The sample comprised blood. These receptors were collected from a human donor with a solid tumor.

This clonotype is medium-sized by share. J is TRBJ2-7 and V is TRBV15; 11 bases fit TRBD2. V shed 9 bases and J 2 bases; nucleotides not matched to a gene: 3. The CDR3 contains 13 residues. Germline CDR1 and CDR2: LNHNV and YYDKDF (reference sequence). The CDR3 is CATGTSGTYEQYF. The CDR3 region has the DNA TGTGCCACTGGGACTAGCGGTACCTACGAGCAGTACTTC.

With respect to this clonotype: A clone one base away is much larger, so this may be a read error. The chain recombines TRBV20-1 with TRBJ1-4; D remains unclear. The CDR3 is 13 amino acids. Germline CDR1 DFQATT, CDR2 SNEGSKA (reference sequence). CDR3 nucleotide sequence: TGCATTGCTTCGAGGGTTGTGGGCGAAAAACTGTTTTTT. It translates to CIASRVVGEKLFF.

This clonotype is classed as medium-sized. The J gene is TRBJ1-4, the V gene TRBV12-3 or TRBV12-4; D gene ambiguous. With 2 bases removed from V and 6 bases from J, the gap between germline ends came to 7 bases. The CDR3 is made up of 13 amino acids. The DNA of the CDR3 is TGTGCCAGCAGTTTACGGCTGGATGAAAAACTGTTTTTT. Encoded protein: CASSLRLDEKLFF.

This clonotype is judged medium-sized (0.01 to 0.1%). The V gene is TRBV7-9, the J gene TRBJ1-2; maybe TRBD1 (5 bases). The CDR3 extends over 14 amino acids. V was shortened by 3 bases and J by 4 bases, with 12 bases between the two germline ends. Germline CDR1 and CDR2: SEHNR and FQNEAQ (reference sequence). CDR3 region: CASSLGQGGYGYTF. As DNA, the CDR3 is TGTGCCAGCAGCTTGGGTCAGGGTGGCTATGGCTACACCTTC.

This clonotype occurred a few times. The chain couples TRBV4-3 to TRBJ2-5; 10 positions match TRBD2. Losses at the gene ends were 0 bases for V and 5 bases for J; bases not matched to a gene: 6. The CDR3 sequence is 16 residues long. Germline V gene data show CDR1 as LGHNA and CDR2 as YSLEER. As DNA, the CDR3 is TGCGCCAGCAGCCAAGAGGTAGCGGGAGGTCTTGAGACCCAGTACTTC. Protein product: CASSQEVAGGLETQYF.

In this sample, this clonotype is medium-sized (0.01 to 0.1%). The chain links TRBV28 to TRBJ2-3, with TRBD2 matching over 12 bases. Trimming took 3 bases from V and 3 from J; bases not matched to a gene: 10. The CDR3 contains 18 residues. The germline V gene encodes CDR1 MDHEN and CDR2 SYDVKM. The CDR3 loop is CASSLTSGSSSRTDTQYF. The CDR3 nucleotides are TGTGCCAGCAGTTTGACTAGCGGGAGTAGTTCTCGGACAGATACGCAGTATTTT.

The chain recombines TRBV12-3 or TRBV12-4 with TRBJ2-1, with D possibly being TRBD2 (5 bases). The CDR3 runs to 16 residues. Trimming stripped 6 bases from V and 0 bases from J, with 15 bases between. In DNA, the CDR3 is TGTGCCAGCAGGGTTACAAGCGGACGCTCCTACAATGAGCAGTTCTTC. Protein product: CASRVTSGRSYNEQFF.

The chain carries TRBV11-2 and TRBJ2-7, with 7 bases fitting TRBD1. CDR3 size: 14 residues. Germline V gives CDR1 SGHAT, CDR2 FQNNGV. Losses at the gene ends were 6 bases for V and 3 bases for J; bases not matched to a gene: 8. The CDR3 region is CASSGTDYCYEQYF. CDR3 DNA sequence: TGTGCCAGCAGTGGGACAGACTACTGCTACGAGCAGTACTTC.

The CDR3 protein is CARTGGDYLKSRSSYNSPLHF. CDR3 in DNA: TGCGCCAGAACAGGGGGCGACTATTTGAAGAGCCGCAGCTCCTATAATTCACCCCTCCACTTT. J is TRBJ1-6 and V is TRBV10-1, with TRBD1 matching 9 bases. The CDR3 is 21 residues long. With 9 bases clipped from V and 0 bases from J, the junction kept 21 bases outside the gene matches. Looked up from germline, CDR1 is WNHNN and CDR2 is SYGVQD (reference sequence).

This clonotype occurred a few times. This chain joins TRBV28 and TRBJ1-5; D not certain. Germline V gene lookup returns CDR1 MDHEN and CDR2 SYDVKM. Trimming pared 6 bases from V and 4 bases from J, leaving 16 bases between. The CDR3 length is 15 residues. In nucleotides, the CDR3 is TGTGCCAGCAGAAATCGTGGGCAGAGAAATCAGCCCCAGCATTTT. This sequence encodes CASRNRGQRNQPQHF.

The chain has TRBV7-2 and TRBJ2-3; 8 bases agree with TRBD2. The CDR3 totals 15 residues. CDR1 is SGHTA and CDR2 is FQGNSA in the germline V gene. The J segment lost 6 bases and the V segment lost 5 bases, leaving 10 bases of the junction unmatched. CDR3 sequence: CASSTLAGKADTQYF. Written as DNA, the CDR3 is TGTGCCAGCAGCACCTTAGCGGGAAAAGCGGATACGCAGTATTTT.

In this sample, this clonotype is medium-sized (0.01 to 0.1%). The chain employs TRBV6-5 and TRBJ2-3; D unresolved. This CDR3 is 15 amino acids long. Between the trimmed V and J ends, which lost 1 base and 2 bases, there was a span of 10 bases. The germline V gene has CDR1 MNHEY and CDR2 SVGAGI. This CDR3 is CASSYYKFDTDTQYF. The DNA of the CDR3 is TGTGCCAGCAGTTACTACAAATTCGACACAGATACGCAGTATTTT.

This clonotype is medium-sized within its sample. The V and J genes are TRBV25-1 and TRBJ1-2; D not certain. The V and J ends lost 2 bases and 8 bases respectively, with 12 bases between them. This CDR3 region has 13 residues. Germline V CDR1 and CDR2: MGHDK, SYGVNS. DNA for the CDR3: TGTGCCAGCAGTGAAGTTGGAGGGTCCGGCTACACCTTC. Translating gives CASSEVGGSGYTF.

By sample share, this clonotype is medium-sized. Written as DNA, the CDR3 is TGTGCCAGCAGTGAACTAGGGGAATCCGGGGAGCTGTTTTTT. Translating it yields CASSELGESGELFF. The chain is built from TRBV6-1 and TRBJ2-2, with TRBD1 as a possible D gene (5 bases). V was cut by 2 bases and J by 6 bases, with 10 bases left in between. CDR3 length: 14 residues. From germline, CDR1 is MNHNS and CDR2 SASEGT.

The gene calls are TRBV15 and TRBJ2-3; tentatively, D is TRBD2 (6 bases). CDR1 is LNHNV and CDR2 is YYDKDF in the germline V gene (reference sequence). The CDR3 loop spans 13 amino acids. Trimming took off 8 bases at V and 3 bases at J, with 12 bases between the two ends. The CDR3 nucleotides read TGTGCCACCGGGGGGAGAGGAACAGATACGCAGTATTTT. As protein: CATGGRGTDTQYF.

V usage is TRBV29-1 and J usage is TRBJ1-5; weak D call: TRBD1 (5 bases). The CDR3 sequence is 14 residues long. CDR1 and CDR2 (germline): SQVTM, ANQGSEA. V lost 7 bases and J lost 3, with 16 bases in between. CDR3 loop: CSAHSGGINQPQHF. The CDR3 DNA sequence: TGCAGCGCTCACTCTGGGGGGATCAATCAGCCCCAGCATTTT.

By its share, this clonotype is medium-sized. The rearrangement joins TRBV20-1 to TRBJ1-5; maybe TRBD1 (6 bases). The germline CDR1 and CDR2 sequences are DFQATT and SNEGSKA (reference sequence). This CDR3 has 14 residues. Trimming left V 6 bases short and J 5 bases short, with 17 bases between. CDR3 amino acids: CSAHRVGWDQPQHF. CDR3 DNA: TGCAGTGCCCACAGGGTCGGTTGGGATCAGCCCCAGCATTTT.

This clonotype is deemed medium-sized (0.01 to 0.1%). This chain joins TRBV27 and TRBJ2-7; 8 bases agree with TRBD1. Unmatched junction bases numbered 6, after V lost 2 bases and J lost 3 bases. The CDR3 sequence is 15 residues long. The germline V gene encodes CDR1 MNHEY and CDR2 SMNVEV (reference sequence). This chain's CDR3 is CASSLTGQGIYEQYF. The CDR3 DNA reads TGTGCCAGCAGTTTAACAGGACAGGGCATCTACGAGCAGTACTTC.

The chain couples TRBV6-1 to TRBJ2-7; D gene ambiguous. Deletions cut 5 bases from V and 3 bases from J, with 8 bases between. CDR1 is MNHNS and CDR2 is SASEGT in the germline V gene. CDR3 size: 12 residues. This CDR3 reads CASSTIYYEQYF. The CDR3 DNA is TGTGCCAGCAGTACGATATACTACGAGCAGTACTTC.

This clonotype is judged medium-sized. V gene TRBV28 combines with J gene TRBJ2-7, with 9 bases identical to TRBD1. CDR1 and CDR2 from the germline V gene are MDHEN and SYDVKM. The CDR3 has 14 amino acids. Germline trimming cut 10 bases from V and 2 bases from J; bases unmatched to any gene: 9. The DNA of the CDR3 is TGTGCCACCAATCCCGGGACAGGGACCTACGAGCAGTACTTC. It specifies CATNPGTGTYEQYF.

By share, this clonotype counts as medium-sized. The chain uses TRBV27 and TRBJ1-2; 8 bases fit TRBD1. CDR1 and CDR2 from the germline V gene are MNHEY and SMNVEV (reference sequence). V trimming: 5 bases; J trimming: 5 bases; junction bases outside the gene matches: 7. The CDR3 is made up of 14 amino acids. The CDR3 nucleotides are TGTGCCAGCAGTCGAACAGGGGGGCCGTATGGCTACACCTTC. Translation: CASSRTGGPYGYTF.

This chain joins TRBV9 and TRBJ2-1; 7 bases agree with TRBD2. The junction had 7 bases not matched to a gene; V was cut back by 0 bases and J by 13 bases. The CDR3 is 13 amino acids. Per the germline V gene, CDR1 is SGDLS and CDR2 is YYNGEE. CDR3 loop: CASSVGSSGSQFF. The DNA for the CDR3 is TGTGCCAGCAGCGTAGGGTCTAGCGGTTCTCAGTTCTTC.

This clonotype is termed medium-sized (0.01 to 0.1%). This rearrangement joins TRBV6-1 to TRBJ1-4; 9 bases agree with TRBD1. This CDR3 region has 14 residues. Germline CDR1 and CDR2: MNHNS and SASEGT. J gave up 10 bases and V 3 bases, and 6 bases lay outside the gene matches. CDR3 in DNA: TGTGCCAGCAGTGAGGGACAGGGACAGAGAAAACTGTTTTTT. It codes for CASSEGQGQRKLFF.

This clonotype occurred a few times. The rearrangement uses TRBV28 and TRBJ1-2, with D possibly TRBD1 on 5 matching bases. This CDR3 has 16 amino acids. Trimming took 7 bases from V and 5 from J, leaving 23 bases between them. Germline assignment: CDR1 MDHEN and CDR2 SYDVKM. CDR3 region: CASTLPVGAGRYGYTF. The CDR3 DNA is TGTGCCAGCACTCTACCCGTTGGGGCAGGGCGATATGGCTACACCTTC.

This clonotype is termed medium-sized. The chain joins TRBV6-1 to TRBJ1-6; possibly TRBD1 for D (6 bases). V was trimmed by 3 bases and J by 9 bases, leaving 15 bases between them. Germline lookup yields CDR1 MNHNS and CDR2 SASEGT. The CDR3 has 15 amino acids. The CDR3 is CASSDTRGGGSPLHF. CDR3 nucleotide sequence: TGTGCCAGCAGTGACACGAGGGGGGGGGGTTCACCCCTCCACTTT.

This clonotype is classed as large. The rearrangement uses TRBV19 and TRBJ1-2; the D gene is possibly TRBD1 (5 bases). The CDR3 is 13 amino acids. Germline V gene lookup returns CDR1 LNHDA and CDR2 SQIVND (reference sequence). Trimming took 3 bases from V and 3 from J, leaving 8 bases between them. CDR3 sequence reads: CASSIGGDYGYTF. Written as DNA, the CDR3 is TGTGCCAGTAGTATTGGAGGGGACTATGGCTACACCTTC.